This is a list of T cell receptor beta chains from one sample in a study of blood T cell repertoires in COVID-19. The protocol was immunoSEQ multiplex PCR, while the TCRdb copy is restricted to in-frame clones and leaves out a portion. Of approximately 53,000 clones in the sample, roughly 80% are singletons; the top ten hold about 22%. The sample taken for sequencing was peripheral blood. The receptors shown here come from a woman aged 55-70 years with acute or convalescent COVID-19. The CDR3 runs from the conserved cysteine through the conserved F or W. D genes are given only for firm matches. The size field is filled for only some rows; it gives once, few, many or a size class.

size	V	length	J	D	CDR3	DNA
.	TRBV12-5	11	TRBJ1-1	.	CASGRGTEAFF	TGTGCTAGTGGTCGAGGCACTGAAGCTTTCTTT
.	TRBV6-5	11	TRBJ1-2	.	CASSYGAGYTF	TGTGCCAGCAGTTACGGGGCCGGCTACACCTTC
.	TRBV25-1	13	TRBJ2-7	.	CASRGRGSAEQYF	TGTGCCAGCAGAGGTCGAGGGAGTGCCGAGCAGTACTTC
.	TRBV19	15	TRBJ1-5	.	CASSMPRGGNQPQHF	TGTGCCAGTAGTATGCCGAGGGGGGGTAATCAGCCCCAGCATTTT
.	TRBV4-3	13	TRBJ1-1	.	CASSQERNTEAFF	TGCGCCAGCAGCCAAGAGCGGAACACTGAAGCTTTCTTT
few	TRBV6-2/TRBV6-3	15	TRBJ2-1	TRBD2	CASSLTSGGAGEQFF	TGTGCCAGCAGCCTCACTAGCGGGGGGGCAGGAGAGCAGTTCTTC
.	TRBV6-6	13	TRBJ2-7	.	CASSYGQTYEQYF	TGTGCCAGCAGTTACGGGCAGACCTACGAGCAGTACTTC
.	TRBV6-1	16	TRBJ1-1	TRBD1	CASSERGQGVNTEAFF	TGTGCCAGCAGTGAAAGGGGACAGGGCGTGAACACTGAAGCTTTCTTT
.	TRBV19	14	TRBJ2-1	TRBD2	CASTRTSANNEQFF	TGTGCCAGTACCAGGACTAGCGCTAACAATGAGCAGTTCTTC
.	TRBV2	13	TRBJ1-2	TRBD1	CATPRGQNYGYTF	TGTGCCACTCCCCGGGGACAGAACTATGGCTACACCTTC
.	TRBV19	13	TRBJ1-1	.	CASSVTVSTEAFF	TGTGCCAGTAGTGTGACAGTAAGCACTGAAGCTTTCTTT
.	TRBV7-3	17	TRBJ2-1	TRBD2	CASSLEAGGGPHNEQFF	TGTGCCAGCAGCTTAGAAGCGGGCGGGGGGCCACACAATGAGCAGTTCTTC
.	TRBV6-5	15	TRBJ2-2	TRBD2	CASRPLAGGPGELFF	TGTGCCAGCAGGCCACTAGCGGGGGGGCCCGGGGAGCTGTTTTTT
.	TRBV29-1	13	TRBJ2-6	.	CSVARSGANVLTF	TGCAGCGTTGCCCGGTCTGGGGCCAACGTCCTGACTTTC
.	TRBV12-5	14	TRBJ1-1	.	CASVTSGGSTEAFF	TGTGCTAGTGTCACAAGCGGGGGGAGCACTGAAGCTTTCTTT
.	TRBV7-9	14	TRBJ1-5	.	CASSLVTEPQPQHF	TGTGCCAGCAGCTTAGTCACAGAACCTCAGCCTCAGCATTTT
.	TRBV19	15	TRBJ2-1	TRBD2	CAKAGGGSSYNEQFF	TGTGCCAAAGCGGGGGGTGGGAGCTCCTACAATGAGCAGTTCTTC
.	TRBV3-1/TRBV3-2	18	TRBJ2-4	TRBD1	CASSQDITSGTGIHIQYF	TGTGCCAGCAGCCAAGACATAACTTCCGGGACAGGGATACACATTCAGTACTTC
.	TRBV19	14	TRBJ2-1	TRBD2	CASSLSGGGDEQFF	TGTGCCAGTAGTCTTTCCGGGGGGGGTGATGAGCAGTTCTTC
.	TRBV5-4	15	TRBJ2-3	.	CASSSKVGPTSTQYF	TGTGCCAGCAGCTCCAAAGTGGGCCCTACAAGTACGCAGTATTTT
once	TRBV9	13	TRBJ1-2	.	CASRTGTNYGYTF	TGTGCCAGCAGGACCGGGACTAACTATGGCTACACCTTC
once	TRBV5-1	14	TRBJ1-4	.	CASSPGLREEKLFF	TGCGCCAGCAGCCCTGGGCTCCGCGAGGAAAAACTGTTTTTT
.	TRBV19	12	TRBJ1-1	.	CALGGGNTEAFF	TGTGCCCTGGGAGGAGGGAACACTGAAGCTTTCTTT